This T cell receptor (beta chain) was captured in a study of blood T cell repertoires in COVID-19 (TCRdb year 2020). For the wider study: The collaborator samples originated in the United States, Italy and Spain and spanned the acute and convalescent phases of COVID-19. The prospective study material was composed of cDNA or gDNA derived from T cells, B-cell-depleted T cells, or PBMCs. Deeply sampled blood TCRbeta repertoires from subjects exposed to, actively infected with, or recovered from COVID-19 were included in the dataset. A freely available public database, intended as a resource for researchers studying the immune response to SARS-CoV-2, is where the repertoires were released. The samples were drawn from two sources: the first 160 participants of the ongoing ImmuneRACE study, and 1,000 to 1,500 subjects contributed by 6 global collaborators. The sample metadata nearly always contained a de-identified subject ID, COVID-19 status, age in years and sex. HLA class I and class II types, where available, came from metadata supplied by the sample provider rather than from assay-based typing. The paper's findings and limits, for the study overall: The quantity of clinical and demographic metadata differed by source and by participant and was supplied without curation.

This clone has just a few counts. What antigen it recognizes has not been identified. Nothing much larger sits one base from this clone, and base qualities are not available. Based on the germline V gene (reference sequence), the CDR1 and CDR2 sequences are LNHDA and SQIVND. CDR3 length: 16 amino acids, cysteine to phenylalanine. Solely the CDR3 DNA is kept, with 48 bases framed from the first base. Trimmed from V: 6 bases; trimmed from J: 0 bases; junction bases lacking a gene match: 8. TCRbeta CDR3 regions were amplified from genomic DNA by means of the immunoSEQ Assay, a bias-controlled multiplex PCR. The study's own analysis went as follows. Within the assay, amplification of reference gene primers was used to estimate how many nucleated cells each sample contained. To quantify the absolute abundance of each unique TCRbeta CDR3 rearrangement, sequence reads were collapsed and filtered. For each sample, productive Simpson clonality was calculated as the square root of Simpson's diversity index over productive rearrangements. As stored in TCRdb, this immuneACCESS dataset retains in-frame rearrangements with V and J assigned. A fraction of the clones does not appear; measured against another copy, unresolved V genes explain less than half of the discrepancy, and the remainder lacks a known reason. From that table come the V and J calls and clone size; the DNA was used to work out D and trimming. This sample gives just under 85,000 clones in total; approximately 86% of them show up just once. The ten largest clones take up roughly 30% of the sample.

Each collaborating institution followed its own protocols to collect whole blood in K2EDTA tubes. For TCRbeta analysis, collaborator samples were shipped as frozen whole blood, as isolated PBMCs, or as DNA extracted from either sample type. Recombination joined TRBV19 with TRBJ1-3; TRBD1 fits 7 bases in the junction. Sequenced material: peripheral blood. The sequence was obtained from a woman of 80 years or more with acute or convalescent COVID-19. CDR3 reads: CASSPGQVDSGNTIYF. The bases are TGTGCCAGTAGCCCTGGACAGGTCGACTCTGGAAACACCATATATTTT.